Presented here are 19 T cell receptor beta chains from one specimen sequenced in a study of post-analysis software for immune sequencing data. Overall study results and limits: The five TRBV segments detected at higher frequency in patients than in controls included TRBV5-6, TRBV5-1 and TRBV20-1.

Their recognized antigens are unknown. TCR beta cDNA libraries had unique molecular identifiers. TCRdb re-derived calls from the PCR reads in MiXCR, one entry per CDR3 protein. The sample shows some 190,000 distinct CDR3 sequences, 29% of them seen only once. Sequenced input: blood. Receptors were obtained from a girl aged 2-17 years with multiple sclerosis.

In the case of this clonotype: A much larger clone differs from this one at a single base, so this may be a read error. The rearrangement joins TRBV29-1 to TRBJ2-1, with D unclear. The CDR3 sequence is 13 residues long. Trimming took 5 bases from V and 8 from J, leaving 16 bases between them. Germline V CDR1 and CDR2: SQVTM, ANQGSEA. This CDR3 is CSVSTILTYEQFF. The CDR3 DNA follows: TGCAGCGTTTCAACTATACTTACCTATGAGCAGTTCTTC.

This clonotype was counted a few times. This clone may be a read error of a much larger clone one base away. The rearrangement uses TRBV29-1 and TRBJ2-7, with D tentatively TRBD2 (6 bases). V shed 5 bases and J shed 3 bases, with 14 bases lying between them. Germline V gene sequence: CDR1 SQVTM, CDR2 ANQGSEA. This CDR3 is 13 amino acids long. This chain's CDR3 is CSVTRSGCYEQYF. The CDR3 DNA reads as TGCAGCGTTACTAGGAGCGGGTGCTACGAGCAGTACTTC.

This clonotype came up a few times. The chain combines TRBV20-1 with TRBJ2-1; tentative D call: TRBD2 (6 bases). Germline CDR1 is DFQATT and CDR2 is SNEGSKA (reference sequence). V was pared by 7 bases and J by 5 bases, with 12 bases between. The CDR3 extends over 12 amino acids. CDR3 nucleotides: TGCAGTGGGTCTCGGGGGAACAATGAGCAGTTCTTC. It encodes CSGSRGNNEQFF.

Turning to this clonotype: It may be a read error: a sequence one base away is much more abundant. The chain recombines TRBV21-1 with TRBJ2-5; whether TRBD1, the table's D call, matches the DNA was not checked. The J call may not be correct, given that the DNA end is closer to TRBJ2-7. TRBV21-1 is tagged as a pseudogene. The CDR3 has 15 amino acids. The CDR3 region has the DNA TGTGCCAGCAGCTTCGGACGGGGATGGATCTACGAGCAGTACTTC. It codes for CASSFGRGWIYEQYF.

This sequence joins TRBV5-1 and TRBJ2-5; D is undetermined. Germline CDR1 reads SGHRS; CDR2 reads YFSETQ. V shed 1 base and J shed 1 base, with 11 bases lying between them. The CDR3 is 15 residues long. This chain's CDR3 is CASSLQPPGQETQYF. The CDR3 DNA follows: TGCGCCAGCAGCTTGCAGCCCCCGGGCCAAGAGACCCAGTACTTC. The complete variable domain, with remaining parts taken from reference TRBV5-1 and TRBJ2-5, reads KAGVTQTPRYLIKTRGQQVTLSCSPISGHRSVSWYQQTPGQGLQFLFEYFSETQRNKGNFPGRFSGRQFSNSRSEMNVSTLELGDSALYLCASSLQPPGQETQYFGPGTRLLVL.

Many counts were recorded for this clonotype. The CDR3 region is CASSPSQDYTNYGYTF. The DNA for the CDR3 is TGTGCCAGCTCACCAAGCCAGGACTATACTAACTATGGCTACACCTTC. The chain couples TRBV18 to TRBJ1-2; D gene unclear. Germline CDR1 KGHSH, CDR2 LQKENI. V lost 2 bases and J 0 bases, leaving 13 bases between the germline ends. This CDR3 has 16 amino acids. The full variable domain, rest sourced from reference TRBV18 and TRBJ1-2, is NAGVMQNPRHLVRRRGQEARLRCSPMKGHSHVYWYRQLPEEGLKFMVYLQKENIIDESGMPKERFSAEFPKEGPSILRIQQVVRGDSAAYFCASSPSQDYTNYGYTFGSGTRLTVV.

The chain employs TRBV21-1 and TRBJ2-7; the D call TRBD1 from the table was never checked on the DNA. TRBV21-1 is annotated as a pseudogene. The CDR3 runs 17 residues. In nucleotides, the CDR3 is TGTGCCAGCAGCAAAGGGGGCGGGACCCCGAGCTCCTACGAGCAGTACTTC. Residues: CASSKGGGTPSSYEQYF.

The chain employs TRBV3-1 and TRBJ1-5; D gene unclear. V lost 5 bases to trimming and J lost 2 bases, with 7 bases between them. Per the germline V gene, CDR1 is LGHDT and CDR2 is YNNKEL (reference sequence). CDR3 length: 13 amino acids. The CDR3 here is CASSFFGNQPQHF. As DNA, the CDR3 is TGTGCCAGCAGCTTCTTTGGCAATCAGCCCCAGCATTTT.

Remarks on this clonotype: It may be a read error: a sequence one base away is much more abundant. CDR3 nucleotides: TGTGCCAGCAGCACGGACTTCATTGGGGCCAACGTCCGGACTTTC. Translated: CASSTDFIGANVRTF. This chain links TRBV7-9 with TRBJ2-6, with D possibly called TRBD1 or TRBD2 (5 bases each). The CDR3 extends over 15 amino acids. Germline-derived CDR1 and CDR2 are SEHNR and FQNEAQ (reference sequence).

On this clonotype: This sequence may be a read error, since a much larger clone differs from it by one base. The J gene is TRBJ2-1, the V gene TRBV20-1; TRBD2 agrees at 8 bases. The length of the CDR3 is 15 residues. The germline V gene has CDR1 DFQATT and CDR2 SNEGSKA (reference sequence). Trimming removed 3 bases from V and 10 bases from J; junction bases left unmatched: 14. This CDR3 reads CSASHSGESSYEQFF. The CDR3 DNA sequence: TGCAGTGCTAGCCATAGCGGGGAGAGCTCCTACGAGCAGTTCTTC.

This clonotype was counted between two and nine times. The genes are TRBV6-1 and TRBJ1-4; D is unclear. The V and J ends lost 3 bases and 7 bases respectively, with 0 bases between them. The CDR3 covers 10 residues. Germline CDR1 MNHNS, CDR2 SASEGT. CDR3 sequence reads: CASSDEKLFF. CDR3 in DNA: TGTGCCAGCAGTGATGAAAAACTGTTTTTT.

The sample holds many counts of this clonotype. The chain joins TRBV7-6 to TRBJ2-4; D unresolved. The V end lost 4 bases, the J end lost 15 bases, and 13 bases lay between the germline ends. The CDR3 extends over 11 amino acids. Germline CDR1 is SGHVS and CDR2 is FNYEAQ. For the CDR3, the DNA is TGTGCCAGCAGCTCCGGGCCTTGGGTGTACTTC. Translated: CASSSGPWVYF. Variable domain in full (rest from reference TRBV7-6 and TRBJ2-4): GAGVSQSPRYKVTKRGQDVALRCDPISGHVSLYWYRQALGQGPEFLTYFNYEAQQDKSGLPNDRFSAERPEGSISTLTIQRTEQRDSAMYRCASSSGPWVYFGAGTRLSVL.

The chain combines TRBV5-1 with TRBJ1-2; TRBD1 might be the D (6 bases). Deletions cut 4 bases from V and 1 base from J, with 26 bases between. There are 19 residues in the CDR3. Germline CDR1 and CDR2: SGHRS and YFSETQ. The CDR3 DNA is TGCGCCAGCAGCCCGGCGGGGGCCGGGGGGAGTCTGATTAACTATGGCTACACCTTC. Its protein product is CASSPAGAGGSLINYGYTF. The full variable domain, completed using reference TRBV5-1 and TRBJ1-2, is KAGVTQTPRYLIKTRGQQVTLSCSPISGHRSVSWYQQTPGQGLQFLFEYFSETQRNKGNFPGRFSGRQFSNSRSEMNVSTLELGDSALYLCASSPAGAGGSLINYGYTFGSGTRLTVV.

J is TRBJ1-6 and V is TRBV20-1; D is unresolved. Between the trimmed V and J ends, which lost 1 base and 8 bases, there was a span of 15 bases. Germline CDR1 is DFQATT and CDR2 is SNEGSKA (reference sequence). CDR3 length: 15 residues. The CDR3 nucleotides read TGCAGTGCTAGAGCCTCGGGCGTTTCGGATTCACCCCTCCACTTT. This sequence encodes CSARASGVSDSPLHF.

This chain uses TRBV18 with TRBJ1-5; D remains ambiguous. Germline CDR1 KGHSH, CDR2 LQKENI. The CDR3 extends over 18 amino acids. V dropped 3 bases and J dropped 4 bases, with 22 bases sitting between them. Here the CDR3 reads CASSPLRGDSTTNQPQHF. The CDR3, as DNA: TGTGCCAGCTCACCTCTCCGGGGAGATTCGACCACGAATCAGCCCCAGCATTTT. Looking up the rest from reference TRBV18 and TRBJ1-5 gives the full variable domain: NAGVMQNPRHLVRRRGQEARLRCSPMKGHSHVYWYRQLPEEGLKFMVYLQKENIIDESGMPKERFSAEFPKEGPSILRIQQVVRGDSAAYFCASSPLRGDSTTNQPQHFGDGTRLSIL.

The chain recombines TRBV4-1 with TRBJ1-4, with TRBD1 matching 8 bases. V dropped 3 bases and J dropped 4; count of bases not matched to a gene: 4. This CDR3 has 15 amino acids. In germline, CDR1 is MGHRA, CDR2 YSYEKL. The CDR3 reads CASSQADRDNEKLFF. CDR3 DNA: TGCGCCAGCAGCCAGGCGGACAGGGATAATGAAAAACTGTTTTTT.

This clonotype occurred many times. The CDR3 region is CSAPGQGGLAGIYNEQFF. For the CDR3, the DNA is TGCAGTGCCCCAGGACAGGGTGGGCTAGCGGGGATCTACAATGAGCAGTTCTTC. The genes are TRBV20-1 and TRBJ2-1, with D perhaps TRBD2 (9 bases). This CDR3 region has 18 residues. V was pared by 6 bases and J by 3 bases, with 27 bases between. The germline V gene has CDR1 DFQATT and CDR2 SNEGSKA (reference sequence).

Comment on this clonotype: Here the CDR3 omits its conserved ending phenylalanine or tryptophan, so a read error is the likely source. The chain carries TRBV7-9 and TRBJ1-4; 9 bases align to TRBD1. The junction had 4 bases not matched to a gene; V was cut back by 1 base and J by 10 bases. This CDR3 comprises 14 residues. Germline V gene lookup returns CDR1 SEHNR and CDR2 FQNEAQ (reference sequence). The CDR3 loop is CASSLGDRVGKLFY. CDR3 nucleotide sequence: TGTGCCAGCAGCTTAGGGGACAGGGTTGGAAAACTGTTTTAT.

This clonotype was seen a few times. CDR3 residues: CSARDGTGGGNTEAFF. The CDR3 region has the DNA TGCAGTGCTAGAGACGGGACAGGGGGAGGTAACACTGAAGCTTTCTTT. V and J are TRBV20-1 and TRBJ1-1; TRBD1 agrees at 11 bases. The junction had 5 bases not matched to a gene; V was cut back by 0 bases and J by 2 bases. This CDR3 is 16 amino acids long. Germline CDR1 DFQATT, CDR2 SNEGSKA (reference sequence).